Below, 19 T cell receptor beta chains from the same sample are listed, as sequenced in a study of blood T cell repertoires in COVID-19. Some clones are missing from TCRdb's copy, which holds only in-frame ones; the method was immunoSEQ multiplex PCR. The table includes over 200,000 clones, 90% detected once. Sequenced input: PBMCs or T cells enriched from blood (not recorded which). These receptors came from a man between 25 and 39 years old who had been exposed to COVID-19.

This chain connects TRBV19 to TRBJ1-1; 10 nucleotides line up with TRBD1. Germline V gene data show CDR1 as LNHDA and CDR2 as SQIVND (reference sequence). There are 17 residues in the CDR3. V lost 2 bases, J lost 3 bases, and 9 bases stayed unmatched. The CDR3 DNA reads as TGTGCCAGTAGTATAATCTTGGGACAGGGGACCGACACTGAAGCTTTCTTT. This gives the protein CASSIILGQGTDTEAFF.

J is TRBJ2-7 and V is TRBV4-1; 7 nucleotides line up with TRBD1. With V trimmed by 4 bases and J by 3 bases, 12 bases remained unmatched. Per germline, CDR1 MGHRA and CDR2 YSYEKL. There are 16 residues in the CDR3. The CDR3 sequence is CASSRSLPGQHYEQYF. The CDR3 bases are TGCGCCAGCAGCCGGAGTCTCCCGGGACAGCACTACGAGCAGTACTTC.

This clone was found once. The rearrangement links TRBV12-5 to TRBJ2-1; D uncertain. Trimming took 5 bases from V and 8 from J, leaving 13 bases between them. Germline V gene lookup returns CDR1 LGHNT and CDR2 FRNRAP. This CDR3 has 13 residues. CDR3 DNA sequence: TGTGCTAGTGGTCTAACCCTTTATCATGAGCAGTTCTTC. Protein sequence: CASGLTLYHEQFF.

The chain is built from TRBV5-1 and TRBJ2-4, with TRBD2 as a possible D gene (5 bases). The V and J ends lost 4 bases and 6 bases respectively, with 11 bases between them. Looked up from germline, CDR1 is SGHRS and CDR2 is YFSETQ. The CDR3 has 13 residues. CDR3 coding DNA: TGCGCCAGCAGCCCATGGGAGCTAAACATTCAGTACTTC. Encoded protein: CASSPWELNIQYF.

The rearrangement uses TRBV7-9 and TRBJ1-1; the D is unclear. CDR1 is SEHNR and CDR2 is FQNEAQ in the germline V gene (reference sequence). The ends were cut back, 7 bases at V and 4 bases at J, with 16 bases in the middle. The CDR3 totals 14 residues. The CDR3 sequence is CASNPAGGGTEAFF. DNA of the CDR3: TGTGCCAGCAACCCCGCCGGTGGTGGCACTGAAGCTTTCTTT.

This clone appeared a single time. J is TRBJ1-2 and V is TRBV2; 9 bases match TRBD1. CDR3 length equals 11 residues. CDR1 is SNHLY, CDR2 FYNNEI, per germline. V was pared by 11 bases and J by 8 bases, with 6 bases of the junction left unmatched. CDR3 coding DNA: TGTGCCGTACAGGGGGCTGGCGGCTACACCTTC. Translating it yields CAVQGAGGYTF.

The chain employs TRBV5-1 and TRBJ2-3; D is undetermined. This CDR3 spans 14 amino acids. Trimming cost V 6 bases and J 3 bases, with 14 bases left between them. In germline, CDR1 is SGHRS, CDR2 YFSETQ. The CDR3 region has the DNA TGCGCCAGCATGTCCTCTGGGCCAACAGATACGCAGTATTTT. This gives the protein CASMSSGPTDTQYF.

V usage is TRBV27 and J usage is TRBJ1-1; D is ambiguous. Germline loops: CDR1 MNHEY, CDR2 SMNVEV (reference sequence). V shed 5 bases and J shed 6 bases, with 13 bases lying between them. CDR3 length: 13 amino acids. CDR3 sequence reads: CASSGSGVSEAFF. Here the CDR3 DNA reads TGTGCCAGCAGTGGGAGCGGAGTATCTGAAGCTTTCTTT.

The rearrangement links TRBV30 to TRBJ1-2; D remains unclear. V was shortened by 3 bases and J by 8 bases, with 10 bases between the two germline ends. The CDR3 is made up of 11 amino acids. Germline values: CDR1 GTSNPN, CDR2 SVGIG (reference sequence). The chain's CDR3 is CAWSTTRGYTF. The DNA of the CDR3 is TGTGCCTGGAGCACTACAAGAGGCTACACCTTC.

The CDR3 DNA is TGTGCCAGCACCTTCGAGAGGGAAGCTTTCTTT. Amino acids: CASTFEREAFF. The genes are TRBV7-9 and TRBJ1-1; D gene uncertain. The germline CDR1 and CDR2 sequences are SEHNR and FQNEAQ (reference sequence). The CDR3 is 11 residues long. V lost 7 bases, J lost 8 bases, and 11 bases lay in between.

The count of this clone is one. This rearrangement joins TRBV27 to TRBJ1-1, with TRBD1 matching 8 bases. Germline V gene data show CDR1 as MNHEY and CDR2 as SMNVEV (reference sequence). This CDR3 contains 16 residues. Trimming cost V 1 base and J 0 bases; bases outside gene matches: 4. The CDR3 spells CASSLLGTGLNTEAFF. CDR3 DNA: TGTGCCAGCAGTTTATTAGGGACAGGATTGAACACTGAAGCTTTCTTT.

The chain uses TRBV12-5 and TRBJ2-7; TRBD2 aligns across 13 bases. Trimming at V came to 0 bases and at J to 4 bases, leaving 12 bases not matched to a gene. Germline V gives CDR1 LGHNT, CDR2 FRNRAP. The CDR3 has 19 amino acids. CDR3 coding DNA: TGTGCTAGTGGTTTGGTTCAGGGACTAGCGGGGCCTGGGGTTTACGAGCAGTACTTC. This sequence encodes CASGLVQGLAGPGVYEQYF.

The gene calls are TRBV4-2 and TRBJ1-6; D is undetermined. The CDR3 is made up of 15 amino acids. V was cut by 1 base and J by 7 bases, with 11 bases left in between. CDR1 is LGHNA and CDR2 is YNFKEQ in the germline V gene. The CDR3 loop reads CASSQGPVGNSPLHF. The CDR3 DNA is TGTGCCAGCAGCCAAGGGCCAGTCGGGAATTCACCCCTCCACTTT.

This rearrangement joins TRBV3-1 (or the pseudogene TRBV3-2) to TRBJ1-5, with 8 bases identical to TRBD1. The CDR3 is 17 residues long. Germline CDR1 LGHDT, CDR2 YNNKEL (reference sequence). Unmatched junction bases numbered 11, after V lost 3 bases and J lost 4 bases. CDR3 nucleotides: TGTGCCAGCAGCCACACTACAGGAACAGGGGGGAATCAGCCCCAGCATTTT. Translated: CASSHTTGTGGNQPQHF.

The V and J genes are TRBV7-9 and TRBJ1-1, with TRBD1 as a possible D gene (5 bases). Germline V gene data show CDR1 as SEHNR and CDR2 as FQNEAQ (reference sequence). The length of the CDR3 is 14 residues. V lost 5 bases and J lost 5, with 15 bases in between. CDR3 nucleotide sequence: TGTGCCAGCAGCATCGCACAGGTCAAAACTGAAGCTTTCTTT. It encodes CASSIAQVKTEAFF.

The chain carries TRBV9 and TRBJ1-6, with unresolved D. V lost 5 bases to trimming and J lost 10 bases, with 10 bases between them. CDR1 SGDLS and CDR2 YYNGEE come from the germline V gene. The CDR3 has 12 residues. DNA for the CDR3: TGTGCCAGCAGACCGGGAGCCTCACCCCTCCACTTT. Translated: CASRPGASPLHF.

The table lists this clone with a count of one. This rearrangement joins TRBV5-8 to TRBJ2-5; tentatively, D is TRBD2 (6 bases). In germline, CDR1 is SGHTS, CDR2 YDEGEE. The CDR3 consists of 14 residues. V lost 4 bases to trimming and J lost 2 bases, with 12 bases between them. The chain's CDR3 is CASSPGTSQETQYF. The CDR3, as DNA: TGTGCCAGCAGCCCAGGGACTTCTCAAGAGACCCAGTACTTC.

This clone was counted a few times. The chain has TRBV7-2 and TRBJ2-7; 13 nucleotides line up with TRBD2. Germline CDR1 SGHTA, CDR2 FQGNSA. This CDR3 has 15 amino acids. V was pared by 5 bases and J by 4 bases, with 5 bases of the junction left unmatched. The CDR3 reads CASSTRTSGGYEQYF. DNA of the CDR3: TGTGCCAGCAGCACCCGGACTAGCGGGGGATACGAGCAGTACTTC.

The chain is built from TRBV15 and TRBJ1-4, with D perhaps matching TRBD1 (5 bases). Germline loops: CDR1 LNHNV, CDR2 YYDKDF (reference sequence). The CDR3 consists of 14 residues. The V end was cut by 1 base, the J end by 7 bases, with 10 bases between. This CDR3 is CATSRARTIEKLFF. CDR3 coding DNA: TGTGCCACCAGCAGAGCTAGGACAATTGAAAAACTGTTTTTT.